This T cell receptor (beta chain) was documented in a study of T cells in Graves' hyperthyroidism and ophthalmopathy. The study's findings and limits: Also found in blood were most expanded thyroid clonotypes above 0.001.

The TCR beta CDR3 regions underwent amplification using RNA transcripts as the source. The HTBI primer set was used in a first-round RT-PCR of the TCR CDR3. TCRdb reprocessed the multiplex PCR reads with MiXCR, giving one entry per CDR3 protein. This sample has about 600,000 distinct CDR3 sequences, with more than 13% found just once. This clonotype was observed many times. Its antigen is unknown. This receptor was identified in a woman aged 18-29 years with Graves' ophthalmopathy. Material: blood.

The chain's CDR3 is CASSLIIQETQYF. The CDR3 nucleotides are TGTGCCAGCAGCCTAATAATCCAAGAGACCCAGTACTTC. V usage is TRBV7-2 and J usage is TRBJ2-5; D remains unclear. Trimming took off 5 bases at V and 1 base at J, with 8 bases between the two ends. Germline lookup yields CDR1 SGHTA and CDR2 FQGNSA. This CDR3 has 13 amino acids.